This TCR beta chain was identified during a study of Ad26.COV2.S vaccination and SARS-CoV-2 variants. Study-level findings and limits: Total T cell responses may have been underestimated by the TCR breadth and depth analyses.

Germline V lookup: CDR1 SGHRS, CDR2 YFSETQ. Trimming stripped 4 bases from V and 2 bases from J, with 13 bases between. This CDR3 is 14 amino acids long. Remarks on this clone: Its cognate antigen is unknown.

TCRdb's table, derived via immunoSEQ multiplex PCR, lists solely in-frame clones and lacks some. The sample carries a few hundred thousand clones, about 89% recorded once. Treatment meaning: over 15 received Ad26.COV2.S at low or high dose, single or two shots; about 5 received placebo; per-sample allocation not given. After the first vaccine or placebo injection, samples were drawn on day 63. Spike of the Wuhan-strain SARS-CoV-2 was expressed by an Ad26 vector, which formed the vaccine. This rearrangement joins TRBV5-1 to TRBJ2-7; no clear D. The clonotype originates from a person between 18 and 65 years old who received the Ad26.COV2.S COVID-19 vaccine or a placebo. Sequencing was performed on peripheral blood, taken in a trial of Ad26.COV2.S vaccine versus placebo. CDR3 nucleotides: TGCGCCAGCAGCCCCGGCCAGGAGCCCTACGAGCAGTACTTC. It specifies CASSPGQEPYEQYF.